A selection of T cell receptor beta chains follows, all from one sample in a study of shared clonotypes between healthy human individuals. Libraries were prepared by immunoSEQ multiplex PCR; TCRdb keeps only in-frame clonotypes and omits some of them. The table has about 2,200,000 clones, 85% to 95% seen once. The sequenced sample was naive CD8+ T cells from PBMCs. All receptors come from a man between 18 and 35 years old in good health. Some clones in this sample may be carry-over from other donors' samples. CDR3s include the opening cysteine and the closing phenylalanine or tryptophan. The order of the fields is D gene, J gene, V gene, clone size, CDR3 DNA, CDR3 protein. A D gene is named only where the DNA matches it firmly. Clone size is given for some rows only: seen once, a few or many times, or a class if the clone is expanded.

TRBD1 TRBJ2-1 TRBV4-1 . TGCGCCAGCAGCCGCACACAGGGGGCTTACAATGAGCAGTTCTTC CASSRTQGAYNEQFF
. TRBJ2-5 TRBV28 . TGTGCCAGCAGTTTAGGGCAGGGTTTCCGACCCGAGACCCAGTACTTC CASSLGQGFRPETQYF
. TRBJ1-1 TRBV6-5 few TGTGCCAGCAGTTCTGAGATAAACACTGAAGCTTTCTTT CASSSEINTEAFF
. TRBJ1-5 TRBV6-1 . TGTGCCAGCAGTGAATCGGGGGTAAGCAATCAGCCCCAGCATTTT CASSESGVSNQPQHF
. TRBJ2-7 TRBV27 . TGTGCCAGCGCACCTAACTCCTACGAGCAGTACTTC CASAPNSYEQYF
. TRBJ2-2 TRBV7-8 once TGTGCCAGCAGCTCACGACTAGGAACGAACACCGGGGAGCTGTTTTTT CASSSRLGTNTGELFF
TRBD1 TRBJ2-5 TRBV28 . TGTGCCAGCAGTCTGACAGGGTTGGGGACCCAGTACTTC CASSLTGLGTQYF
. TRBJ2-5 TRBV7-9 . TGTGCCAGCAGAAGGGCAGGAAATCAAGAGACCCAGTACTTC CASRRAGNQETQYF
. TRBJ2-1 TRBV28 . TGTGCCAGCAGTTTAGGGGTGGCGGCCACCTACAATGAGCAGTTCTTC CASSLGVAATYNEQFF
. TRBJ2-1 TRBV19 . TGTGCCAGTAGTATAGCCCGGGGTACCTACAATGAGCAGTTCTTC CASSIARGTYNEQFF
. TRBJ1-2 TRBV28 . TGTGCCAGCAGTTTTCCCTCTACAGCGAGTTCTAACTATGGCTACACCTTC CASSFPSTASSNYGYTF
. TRBJ2-5 TRBV11-2 . TGTGCCAGCAGTCAGTCGGGTGGGGGACGGGAGACCCAGTACTTC CASSQSGGGRETQYF
. TRBJ2-7 TRBV7-2 . TGTGCCAGCAGCTTTTATCGGTCCCCCTCCTACGAGCAGTACTTC CASSFYRSPSYEQYF